The 28 T cell receptor beta chains below were found in one sample sequenced in a study of breast tumors, draining lymph nodes, adjacent tissues. One entry per CDR3 protein results from TCRdb running MiXCR on the multiplex PCR reads. The sample lists approximately 120,000 distinct CDR3 sequences, less than 25% occurring once. The lymph nodes were axillary draining lymph nodes from breast cancer patients. The sequenced sample was axillary lymph node tissue. Every receptor here comes from a female donor with breast cancer. Some clones in this sample may be carry-over from other donors' samples.

This clonotype occurred many times. This chain uses TRBV5-8 with TRBJ2-3, with TRBD2 identical over 9 bases. Germline V lookup: CDR1 SGHTS, CDR2 YDEGEE. Unmatched junction bases numbered 3, after V lost 8 bases and J lost 5 bases. CDR3 length: 12 residues. As DNA, the CDR3 is TGTGCCAGTAGCGGGAGTGGAGATACGCAGTATTTT. This gives the protein CASSGSGDTQYF.

Concerning this clonotype: A much bigger clone sits one base away, suggesting this may be a read error. The chain links TRBV11-2 to TRBJ1-2; the D gene is possibly TRBD1 (5 bases). In germline, CDR1 is SGHAT, CDR2 FQNNGV. The CDR3 sequence is 15 residues long. The CDR3 sequence: CTSSLDPADSYGYTF. The CDR3 coding sequence is TGTACCAGCAGCTTAGATCCCGCAGACAGCTATGGCTACACCTTC.

This clonotype was observed many times. The chain uses TRBV5-8 and TRBJ1-2; 11 bases are a match to TRBD1. The CDR3 runs 15 residues. Germline V CDR1 and CDR2: SGHTS, YDEGEE. The V and J ends lost 4 bases and 3 bases, in that order; junction bases with no gene match: 5. The CDR3 loop reads CASSQGQGEYYGYTF. The CDR3 DNA reads as TGTGCCAGCAGCCAGGGACAGGGGGAGTACTATGGCTACACCTTC.

This clonotype was found a few times. Given the absence of the conserved phenylalanine or tryptophan at the CDR3 end, a read error is likely. This CDR3 is CSADWGSEQYL. CDR3 in DNA: TGCAGTGCTGATTGGGGGAGCGAGCAGTACCTC. This sequence joins TRBV20-1 and TRBJ2-7, with D possibly called TRBD1 or TRBD2 (5 bases each). Trimming removed 5 bases from V and 6 bases from J, with 11 bases in between. The length of the CDR3 is 11 residues. The germline CDR1 and CDR2 sequences are DFQATT and SNEGSKA (reference sequence).

This clonotype was seen once. Since no conserved phenylalanine or tryptophan closes the CDR3, a read error is the likely cause. The chain has TRBV7-2 and TRBJ2-6, with D perhaps TRBD1 (5 bases). CDR1 is SGHTA and CDR2 is FQGNSA in the germline V gene. The CDR3 is 15 amino acids. CDR3 bases: TGTGCCAGCAGCCGACAGAACTCTGGGGCCAACGCCCTGACTCTC. Its protein is CASSRQNSGANALTL.

This clonotype was seen ten or more times. The V call is TRBV12-3 or TRBV12-4, the J call TRBJ1-5; no reliable D call. This CDR3 region has 15 residues. The germline V and J ends were trimmed by 6 bases and 0 bases, with 12 bases remaining between them. The CDR3 DNA is TGTGCCAGCAGCCCGACGGACGTTAGCAATCAGCCCCAGCATTTT. Amino acid sequence: CASSPTDVSNQPQHF.

The table lists this clonotype with many counts. This chain uses TRBV24-1 with TRBJ1-5; no reliable D call. Germline CDR1 reads KGHDR; CDR2 reads SFDVKD. V dropped 5 bases and J dropped 6 bases, with 7 bases sitting between them. The CDR3 is 12 amino acids. DNA for the CDR3: TGTGCCACCAGTGTGGCGGGTCAGCCCCAGCATTTT. This translates into CATSVAGQPQHF.

This clonotype was found many times. J is TRBJ1-5 and V is TRBV4-2; unclear D gene. Germline loops: CDR1 LGHNA, CDR2 YNFKEQ. The CDR3 totals 16 residues. Trimming pared 0 bases from V and 2 bases from J, leaving 11 bases between. CDR3 bases: TGTGCCAGCAGCCAAGATACGGGCAGGCGCAATCAGCCCCAGCATTTT. The encoded protein is CASSQDTGRRNQPQHF.

This clonotype was observed a handful of times. A much bigger clone sits one base away, suggesting this may be a read error. CDR3 residues: CAWSVGSSGNTTYF. The CDR3 nucleotides read TGTGCCTGGAGTGTAGGCAGCTCTGGAAACACCACATATTTT. This chain joins TRBV30 and TRBJ1-3; no firm D call. Germline assignment: CDR1 GTSNPN and CDR2 SVGIG (reference sequence). The CDR3 loop spans 14 amino acids.

On this clonotype: Given a much more abundant clone one base away, this may be a read error. This chain links TRBV11-2 with TRBJ2-7; 9 positions match TRBD2. Looked up from germline, CDR1 is SGHAT and CDR2 is FQNNGV. The ends lost 11 bases at V and 3 bases at J; junction bases unmatched: 11. The CDR3 is 14 amino acids. CDR3 in DNA: TGTGCCGCCACCGGGCTAGCGGGGAGCTACGAGCAGTACTTC. Translation: CAATGLAGSYEQYF.

This clonotype was picked up many times. The genes are TRBV18 and TRBJ2-1; tentative D call: TRBD1 (5 bases). Germline assignment: CDR1 KGHSH and CDR2 LQKENI. The CDR3 loop spans 14 amino acids. V was pared by 0 bases and J by 7 bases, with 10 bases between. The CDR3 is CASSPPPGNNEQFF. The CDR3 nucleotides are TGTGCCAGCTCACCACCACCAGGGAATAATGAGCAGTTCTTC.

This clonotype has a count of ten or more. V is TRBV9 and J is TRBJ2-3; no clear D gene. Germline lookup yields CDR1 SGDLS and CDR2 YYNGEE. With 0 bases removed from V and 0 bases from J, the gap between germline ends came to 8 bases. The CDR3 extends over 15 amino acids. CDR3 loop: CASSVAKASTDTQYF. The CDR3, as DNA: TGTGCCAGCAGCGTAGCTAAGGCGAGCACAGATACGCAGTATTTT.

This clonotype was counted many times. V is TRBV20-1 and J is TRBJ1-2; 9 positions match TRBD1. The CDR3 consists of 12 residues. The germline gives CDR1 DFQATT, CDR2 SNEGSKA (reference sequence). V was clipped by 6 bases and J by 7 bases; unmatched bases: 6. The CDR3, as DNA: TGCAGTGCCGGACAGGGGCTGGGTGGCTACACCTTC. It encodes CSAGQGLGGYTF.

This clonotype was picked up many times. The J gene is TRBJ2-2, the V gene TRBV7-3; D unclear. Germline V gives CDR1 SGHTA, CDR2 FQGTGA. This CDR3 has 15 amino acids. V was trimmed by 2 bases and J by 5 bases, leaving 12 bases between them. CDR3 residues: CASSLSLLGTGELFF. As DNA, the CDR3 is TGTGCCAGCAGCTTATCACTTTTGGGGACCGGGGAGCTGTTTTTT.

This clonotype was found once. Lacking the conserved final phenylalanine or tryptophan, this CDR3 likely reflects a read error. This rearrangement joins TRBV5-1 to TRBJ2-1; D uncertain. There are 13 residues in the CDR3. V was pared by 0 bases and J by 3 bases, with 4 bases between. The V gene's germline CDR1 is SGHRS and CDR2 YFSETQ. The CDR3 bases are TGCGCCAGCAGCTTGGCCAGCTACAATGAGCAGTTCCTC. Translated: CASSLASYNEQFL.

This chain joins TRBV28 and TRBJ1-1; TRBD1 agrees at 8 bases. The ends lost 7 bases at V and 6 bases at J; junction bases unmatched: 16. The CDR3 extends over 16 amino acids. CDR1 and CDR2 from the germline V gene are MDHEN and SYDVKM. The CDR3 sequence is CASTSSGRGRTAEAFF. CDR3 nucleotides: TGTGCCAGCACTTCATCCGGCAGGGGGCGCACGGCTGAAGCTTTCTTT. Drawing the rest from reference TRBV28 and TRBJ1-1, the complete variable domain is DVKVTQSSRYLVKRTGEKVFLECVQDMDHENMFWYRQDPGLGLRLIYFSYDVKMKEKGDIPEGYSVSREKKERFSLILESASTNQTSMYLCASTSSGRGRTAEAFFGQGTRLTVV.

This clonotype was observed many times. This chain links TRBV20-1 with TRBJ2-1, with 7 bases fitting TRBD2. This CDR3 contains 15 residues. V was clipped by 3 bases and J by 8 bases; unmatched bases: 13. The germline V gene has CDR1 DFQATT and CDR2 SNEGSKA (reference sequence). Here the CDR3 DNA reads TGCAGTGCTAGCCCCGCGGGGCGGGAGTTTTATGAGCAGTTCTTC. Amino acid sequence: CSASPAGREFYEQFF.

This clonotype showed up many times. The chain combines TRBV10-3 with TRBJ2-7; TRBD2 aligns across 13 bases. V was clipped by 10 bases and J by 5 bases; unmatched bases: 2. The CDR3 spans 12 residues. Per the germline V gene, CDR1 is ENHRY and CDR2 is SYGVKD. DNA for the CDR3: TGTGCCAGCACTAGCGGGAGGGACGAGCAGTACTTC. Translating it yields CASTSGRDEQYF.

The chain links TRBV27 to TRBJ1-2; TRBD1 matches at 7 bases. The germline CDR1 and CDR2 sequences are MNHEY and SMNVEV (reference sequence). The V segment lost 4 bases and the J segment 5 bases; nucleotides outside the gene matches: 16. The CDR3 spans 17 residues. In DNA form, the CDR3 reads TGTGCCAGCAGTTCACCACGTAAACCGGGACAGAGTTATGGCTACACCTTC. Its translation: CASSSPRKPGQSYGYTF.

This clonotype was counted many times. The CDR3 sequence is CSALGGVGVETQYF. In DNA form, the CDR3 reads TGCAGTGCCCTCGGGGGTGTCGGGGTGGAGACCCAGTACTTC. V usage is TRBV20-1 and J usage is TRBJ2-5; D is possibly TRBD2 (6 bases). Germline CDR1 and CDR2: DFQATT and SNEGSKA (reference sequence). V lost 6 bases, J lost 5 bases, and 19 bases lay in between. The CDR3 loop spans 14 amino acids.

This clonotype was seen more than once but under ten times. Since a much larger clone is just one base distant, this may be a read error. The chain uses TRBV20-1 and TRBJ2-1, with D perhaps matching TRBD1 or TRBD2 (5 bases each). The CDR3 is 15 amino acids. Germline-derived CDR1 and CDR2 are DFQATT and SNEGSKA (reference sequence). V was trimmed by 0 bases and J by 8 bases, leaving 17 bases between them. The CDR3 coding sequence is TGCAGTGCTAGAGATTGGGCGGGCGTGGGGGATGAGCAGTTCTTC. Encoded protein: CSARDWAGVGDEQFF.

This clonotype was counted at least ten times. This chain uses TRBV10-3 with TRBJ2-3, with 15 bases matching TRBD2. This CDR3 region has 16 residues. V gave up 3 bases and J gave up 5 bases; unmatched junction bases: 3. From germline, CDR1 is ENHRY and CDR2 SYGVKD. The CDR3 spells CAISDGLAGGGDTQYF. DNA of the CDR3: TGTGCCATCAGTGACGGACTAGCGGGGGGGGGAGATACGCAGTATTTT.

Comment on this clonotype: A read error may explain this, as a much larger clone is one base away. The chain is built from TRBV2 and TRBJ1-4, with TRBD1 matching 11 bases. There are 14 residues in the CDR3. Germline V gene sequence: CDR1 SNHLY, CDR2 FYNNEI. The DNA for the CDR3 is TGTGCCAGCAGAGGGGACAGGGGGAAAGAAAAACTGTCTTTT. Translated, it gives CASRGDRGKEKLSF.

This clonotype was detected a few times. V is TRBV28 and J is TRBJ1-5; TRBD1 aligns across 8 bases. V lost 5 bases to trimming and J lost 4 bases; unmatched junction nucleotides: 13. CDR1 and CDR2 from the germline V gene are MDHEN and SYDVKM. CDR3 length equals 17 residues. CDR3 protein: CASSRSRGQGGNQPQHF. The CDR3 nucleotides read TGTGCCAGCAGTCGCTCTCGAGGACAGGGAGGGAATCAGCCCCAGCATTTT.

The CDR3 DNA sequence: TGTGCCTGGTCCCTAGCGGGAGGTAACATTCAGTACTTC. It encodes CAWSLAGGNIQYF. The V gene is TRBV30, the J gene TRBJ2-4, with TRBD2 matching 11 bases. This CDR3 contains 13 residues. Germline trimming cut 5 bases from V and 7 bases from J; bases unmatched to any gene: 4. Germline assignment: CDR1 GTSNPN and CDR2 SVGIG (reference sequence).

In the case of this clonotype: Given a much more abundant clone one base away, this may be a read error. The chain employs TRBV2 and TRBJ2-1, with D perhaps matching TRBD2 (6 bases). This CDR3 is 15 amino acids long. The germline CDR1 and CDR2 sequences are SNHLY and FYNNEI. The V gene lost 1 base and the J gene lost 4 bases, with 11 bases spanning the gap. The chain's CDR3 is CASSEDLARYNEQFF. The CDR3 DNA reads TGTGCCAGCAGTGAAGACCTAGCGAGGTACAATGAGCAGTTCTTC.

On this clonotype: Being one base from a much bigger clone, this may be a read error. The genes are TRBV7-7 and TRBJ2-6; D gene uncertain. The CDR3 loop spans 13 amino acids. In germline, CDR1 is SSHAT, CDR2 FNYEAQ (reference sequence). The CDR3: CASSVPGANVLTF. CDR3 sequence (DNA): TGTGCTAGCAGCGTACCTGGGGCCAACGTCCTGACTTTC. The complete variable domain, with remaining parts taken from reference TRBV7-7 and TRBJ2-6, reads GAGVSQSPRYKVTKRGQDVTLRCDPISSHATLYWYQQALGQGPEFLTYFNYEAQPDKSGLPSDRFSAERPEGSISTLTIQRTEQRDSAMYRCASSVPGANVLTFGAGSRLTVL.

The V gene is TRBV10-1, the J gene TRBJ1-2, with 11 bases lining up with TRBD1. Trimming removed 3 bases from V and 1 base from J; junction bases left unmatched: 13. CDR1 and CDR2 (germline): WNHNN, SYGVQD (reference sequence). CDR3 length: 19 amino acids. CDR3 sequence reads: CASSDLLRDRGGINYGYTF. The CDR3 coding sequence is TGCGCCAGCAGTGATCTTCTTCGGGACAGGGGGGGAATTAACTATGGCTACACCTTC.